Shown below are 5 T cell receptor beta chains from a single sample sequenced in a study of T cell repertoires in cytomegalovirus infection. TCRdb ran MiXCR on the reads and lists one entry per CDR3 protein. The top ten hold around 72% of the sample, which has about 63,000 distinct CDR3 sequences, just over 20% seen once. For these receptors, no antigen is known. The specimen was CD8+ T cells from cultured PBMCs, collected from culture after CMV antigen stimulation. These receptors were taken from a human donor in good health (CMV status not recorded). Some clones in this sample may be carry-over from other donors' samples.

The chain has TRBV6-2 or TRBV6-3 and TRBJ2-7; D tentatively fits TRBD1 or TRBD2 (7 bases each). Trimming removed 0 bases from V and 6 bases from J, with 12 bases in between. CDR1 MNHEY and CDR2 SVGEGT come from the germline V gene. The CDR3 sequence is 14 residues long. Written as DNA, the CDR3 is TGTGCCAGCAGTTACTCGACAGGGAGGGTCGAGCAGTACTTC. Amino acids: CASSYSTGRVEQYF.

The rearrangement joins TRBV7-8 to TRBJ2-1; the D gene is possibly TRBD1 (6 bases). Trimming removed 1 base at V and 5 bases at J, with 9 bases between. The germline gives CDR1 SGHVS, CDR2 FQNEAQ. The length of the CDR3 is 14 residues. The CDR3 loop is CASSLEGQHNEQFF. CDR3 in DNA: TGTGCCAGCAGCTTAGAAGGACAGCACAATGAGCAGTTCTTC. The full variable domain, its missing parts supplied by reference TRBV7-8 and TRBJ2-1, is GAGVSQSPRYKVAKRGQDVALRCDPISGHVSLFWYQQALGQGPEFLTYFQNEAQLDKSGLPSDRFFAERPEGSVSTLKIQRTQQEDSAVYLCASSLEGQHNEQFFGPGTRLTVL.

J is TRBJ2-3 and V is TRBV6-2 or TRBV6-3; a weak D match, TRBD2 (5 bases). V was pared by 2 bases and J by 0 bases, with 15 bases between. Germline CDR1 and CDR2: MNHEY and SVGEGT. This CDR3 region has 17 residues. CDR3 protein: CASSYAGEGLSTDTQYF. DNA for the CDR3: TGTGCCAGCAGTTACGCCGGGGAAGGTCTGAGCACAGATACGCAGTATTTT.

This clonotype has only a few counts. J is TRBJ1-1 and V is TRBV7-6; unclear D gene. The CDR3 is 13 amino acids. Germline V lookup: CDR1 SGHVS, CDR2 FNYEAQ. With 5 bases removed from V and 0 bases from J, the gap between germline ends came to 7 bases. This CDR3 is CASSAPMNTEAFF. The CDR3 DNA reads TGTGCCAGCAGCGCGCCTATGAACACTGAAGCTTTCTTT. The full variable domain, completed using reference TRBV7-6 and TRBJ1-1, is GAGVSQSPRYKVTKRGQDVALRCDPISGHVSLYWYRQALGQGPEFLTYFNYEAQQDKSGLPNDRFSAERPEGSISTLTIQRTEQRDSAMYRCASSAPMNTEAFFGQGTRLTVV.

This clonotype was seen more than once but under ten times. The CDR3 loop is CASSQGPEAFF. The CDR3 region has the DNA TGTGCCAGCAGCCAAGGGCCTGAAGCTTTCTTT. The rearrangement links TRBV28 to TRBJ1-1; D ambiguous. Trimming removed 6 bases at V and 6 bases at J, with 8 bases between. CDR3 size: 11 residues. Germline CDR1 reads MDHEN; CDR2 reads SYDVKM. The complete variable domain, with remaining parts taken from reference TRBV28 and TRBJ1-1, reads DVKVTQSSRYLVKRTGEKVFLECVQDMDHENMFWYRQDPGLGLRLIYFSYDVKMKEKGDIPEGYSVSREKKERFSLILESASTNQTSMYLCASSQGPEAFFGQGTRLTVV.